This T cell receptor (beta chain) emerged from a study of blood T cell repertoires in COVID-19. Study summary: The origin of the acute and convalescent COVID-19 samples was the United States, Italy and Spain. PBMCs, B-cell-depleted T cells, or T cells were the source of the cDNA or gDNA that made up the material.

Original handling: Reference gene primer amplification gave estimated nucleated cell counts. This table comes from immunoSEQ multiplex PCR, and its TCRdb copy is limited to in-frame clones, with some not included. V and J calls and clone size follow that table, whereas D and trimming were derived from the DNA. Of about 500,000 clones in the sample, 85% to 90% were seen once. Deletions cut 1 base from V and 5 bases from J, with 9 bases between. The CDR3 spans 15 residues. The germline gives CDR1 SGHTA, CDR2 FQGNSA. This clone showed up many times. This TCR was sampled from a woman aged 45-59 years with COVID-19, enrolled during active disease. The chain is built from TRBV7-2 and TRBJ1-6; D unclear. The material sequenced was peripheral blood. CDR3 in amino acids: CASSLGHRDNSPLHF. CDR3 bases: TGTGCCAGCAGCTTAGGGCACAGAGATAATTCACCCCTCCACTTT.